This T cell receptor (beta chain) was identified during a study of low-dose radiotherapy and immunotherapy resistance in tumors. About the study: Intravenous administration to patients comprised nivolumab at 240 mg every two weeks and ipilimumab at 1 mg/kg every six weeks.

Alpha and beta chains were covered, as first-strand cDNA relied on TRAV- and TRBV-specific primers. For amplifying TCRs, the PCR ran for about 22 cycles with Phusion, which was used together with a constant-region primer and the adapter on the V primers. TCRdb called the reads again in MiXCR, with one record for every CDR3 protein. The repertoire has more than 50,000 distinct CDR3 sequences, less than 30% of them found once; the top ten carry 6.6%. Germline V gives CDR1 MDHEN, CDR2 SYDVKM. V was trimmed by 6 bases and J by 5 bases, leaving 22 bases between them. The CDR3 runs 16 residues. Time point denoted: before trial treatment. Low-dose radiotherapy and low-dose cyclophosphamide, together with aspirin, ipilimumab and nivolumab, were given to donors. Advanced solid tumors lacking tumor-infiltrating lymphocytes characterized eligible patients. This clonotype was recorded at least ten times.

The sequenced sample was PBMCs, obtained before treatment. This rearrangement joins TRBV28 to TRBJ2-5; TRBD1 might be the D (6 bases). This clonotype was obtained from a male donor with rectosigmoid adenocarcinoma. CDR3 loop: CASSASGTPARETQYF. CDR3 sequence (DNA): TGTGCCAGCAGCGCCTCCGGGACACCCGCCAGGGAGACCCAGTACTTC.